The 17 T cell receptor beta chains reported below all come from one sample, sequenced in a study of cytomegalovirus exposure and HLA in healthy donors. Assay used: immunoSEQ multiplex PCR; TCRdb lists only in-frame clones, some missing. The sample has over 150,000 clones; 75% to 95% are singletons. The sequenced sample was PBMCs. These TCRs come from a woman in her late teens or twenties in good health and CMV-seropositive.

The V gene is TRBV25-1, the J gene TRBJ2-2; D remains unclear. This CDR3 has 12 amino acids. Trimming took 8 bases from V and 0 from J, leaving 4 bases between them. From germline, CDR1 is MGHDK and CDR2 SYGVNS. The CDR3 loop is CASLSNTGELFF. CDR3 nucleotides: TGTGCCAGCCTTTCGAACACCGGGGAGCTGTTTTTT.

This chain joins TRBV5-1 and TRBJ2-3, with TRBD2 identical over 8 bases. The V segment lost 6 bases and the J segment 5 bases; nucleotides outside the gene matches: 8. Looked up from germline, CDR1 is SGHRS and CDR2 is YFSETQ. The CDR3 consists of 14 residues. This CDR3 is CASMRGAGEDTQYF. The CDR3 DNA is TGCGCCAGCATGCGGGGGGCCGGGGAAGATACGCAGTATTTT.

This chain connects TRBV13 to TRBJ2-2; weak D call: TRBD1 (6 bases). CDR3 size: 13 residues. Germline V gives CDR1 PRHDT, CDR2 FYEKMQ (reference sequence). V lost 5 bases, J lost 6 bases, and 10 bases lay in between. CDR3 amino acids: CASSPAGAGELFF. DNA for the CDR3: TGTGCCAGCAGCCCAGCAGGGGCCGGGGAGCTGTTTTTT.

This rearrangement joins TRBV6-1 to TRBJ2-2; possibly TRBD2 for D (6 bases). CDR3 length: 15 amino acids. Germline CDR1 MNHNS, CDR2 SASEGT. V was pared by 1 base and J by 1 base, with 7 bases between. The CDR3 sequence: CASSEGGKNTGELFF. The DNA for the CDR3 is TGTGCCAGCAGTGAAGGCGGGAAGAACACCGGGGAGCTGTTTTTT.

Only one count was recorded for this clone. This chain connects TRBV11-1 to TRBJ2-3; D possibly corresponds to TRBD1 (6 bases). CDR3 length equals 15 residues. Trimming took off 4 bases at V and 3 bases at J, with 14 bases between the two ends. Germline V gives CDR1 SGHAT, CDR2 FQDESV (reference sequence). The CDR3: CASSSYRERTDTQYF. CDR3 nucleotides: TGTGCCAGCAGCTCCTACAGGGAGAGGACAGATACGCAGTATTTT.

The rearrangement joins TRBV9 to TRBJ2-7; 7 bases are a match to TRBD1. V dropped 3 bases and J dropped 2; count of bases not matched to a gene: 8. This CDR3 is built from 15 residues. CDR1 SGDLS and CDR2 YYNGEE come from the germline V gene. The CDR3 region is CASSEGTATTYEQYF. Written as DNA, the CDR3 is TGTGCCAGCAGCGAGGGGACAGCAACCACCTACGAGCAGTACTTC.

The chain joins TRBV7-9 to TRBJ2-7, with D perhaps matching TRBD1 (6 bases). Trimming left V 2 bases short and J 3 bases short, with 8 bases between. The CDR3 is made up of 13 amino acids. Germline values: CDR1 SEHNR, CDR2 FQNEAQ (reference sequence). CDR3 DNA sequence: TGTGCCAGCAGCTTACAGGGACACTACGAGCAGTACTTC. This codes for CASSLQGHYEQYF.

The V call is TRBV11-2, the J call TRBJ2-1; 8 bases are shared with TRBD2. The CDR3 totals 11 residues. With 7 bases clipped from V and 15 bases from J, the junction kept 8 bases outside the gene matches. Germline lookup yields CDR1 SGHAT and CDR2 FQNNGV. CDR3: CASTPGLVPFF. CDR3 coding DNA: TGTGCCAGCACCCCGGGACTAGTACCGTTCTTC.

The CDR3 protein is CASSGGPADTQYF. The CDR3 region has the DNA TGTGCCAGCAGTGGGGGGCCTGCGGATACGCAGTATTTT. This sequence joins TRBV6-1 and TRBJ2-3; possible D gene TRBD1, 6 bases. This CDR3 is 13 amino acids long. Per germline, CDR1 MNHNS and CDR2 SASEGT. With 4 bases removed from V and 6 bases from J, the gap between germline ends came to 11 bases.

The genes are TRBV11-2 and TRBJ2-5, with 7 nucleotides matching TRBD2. In germline, CDR1 is SGHAT, CDR2 FQNNGV. This CDR3 is built from 15 residues. With V trimmed by 6 bases and J by 1 base, 8 bases remained unmatched. CDR3 bases: TGTGCCAGCAGTCTGATCGGCGGGAGCCAAGAGACCCAGTACTTC. It yields the protein CASSLIGGSQETQYF.

The chain uses TRBV6-1 and TRBJ2-1, with 10 bases fitting TRBD2. Germline V gene lookup returns CDR1 MNHNS and CDR2 SASEGT. This CDR3 is built from 17 residues. The J segment lost 4 bases and the V segment lost 1 base, leaving 7 bases of the junction unmatched. DNA for the CDR3: TGTGCCAGCAGTGAAGTGAGCGGGGGGGCCTCGTACAATGAGCAGTTCTTC. Protein: CASSEVSGGASYNEQFF.

The J gene is TRBJ2-3, the V gene TRBV10-3; TRBD2 aligns across 7 bases. The germline V gene has CDR1 ENHRY and CDR2 SYGVKD. This CDR3 is 17 amino acids long. Germline trimming cut 0 bases from V and 6 bases from J; bases unmatched to any gene: 12. The CDR3 sequence is CAISESIGTRGTDTQYF. In nucleotides, the CDR3 is TGTGCCATCAGTGAGTCGATCGGGACGCGGGGGACCGATACGCAGTATTTT.

The chain is built from TRBV19 and TRBJ1-1, with 8 positions matching TRBD1. This CDR3 contains 16 residues. Germline V CDR1 and CDR2: LNHDA, SQIVND (reference sequence). V lost 5 bases to trimming and J lost 0 bases; unmatched junction nucleotides: 8. The CDR3 loop reads CASSSSRGLLNTEAFF. CDR3 bases: TGTGCCAGTAGTTCCAGCAGGGGGCTATTGAACACTGAAGCTTTCTTT.

This clone came up once. The chain has TRBV7-9 and TRBJ1-3; TRBD1 is a possible D gene (5 bases). The V and J ends lost 5 bases and 3 bases respectively, with 14 bases between them. Germline V gene lookup returns CDR1 SEHNR and CDR2 FQNEAQ (reference sequence). The CDR3 has 15 residues. CDR3 DNA sequence: TGTGCCAGCAGCCAGGCCCAGGACATTGGAAACACCATATATTTT. It encodes CASSQAQDIGNTIYF.

In its sample, this clone was seen once. V and J are TRBV27 and TRBJ2-5; TRBD2 might be the D (7 bases). The germline V and J ends were trimmed by 5 bases and 5 bases, with 24 bases remaining between them. Germline CDR1 is MNHEY and CDR2 is SMNVEV (reference sequence). This CDR3 is 17 amino acids long. The CDR3 spells CASSARRGGGFAETQYF. In nucleotides, the CDR3 is TGTGCCAGCAGTGCGAGAAGGGGGGGAGGGTTTGCGGAGACCCAGTACTTC.

The V gene is TRBV2, the J gene TRBJ1-3, with D uncertain. The CDR3 length is 14 residues. Germline values: CDR1 SNHLY, CDR2 FYNNEI. Trimming pared 4 bases from V and 0 bases from J, leaving 7 bases between. CDR3 DNA: TGTGCCAGCAGTGCTGACACCTCTGGAAACACCATATATTTT. Its translation is CASSADTSGNTIYF.

The rearrangement links TRBV5-1 to TRBJ2-5; D is undetermined. V gave up 2 bases and J gave up 0 bases, with 11 bases separating them. CDR3 length: 15 amino acids. Per the germline V gene, CDR1 is SGHRS and CDR2 is YFSETQ. CDR3 coding DNA: TGCGCCAGCAGCTTTGCAGAGAGGTACCAAGAGACCCAGTACTTC. It specifies CASSFAERYQETQYF.